This TCR beta chain emerged from a study of T cells after posttransplantation cyclophosphamide. Study-level points and caveats: TRB overlap between skin or GI tissue T cells and blood was limited. Later post-transplant blood repertoires were often dominated by donor CD8+ memory clones. Recipient CMV seropositivity and CMV reactivation strongly tracked TRB clonality.

Peripheral blood was collected from the related graft donor on the marrow donation day. The protocol was immunoSEQ multiplex PCR, while the TCRdb copy is restricted to in-frame clones and leaves out a portion. This sample has over 5,500 clones; 80% to 95% occur once, and the top ten carry just under 4%. Germline assignment: CDR1 SNHLY and CDR2 FYNNEI. V lost 2 bases and J 2 bases, leaving 6 bases between the germline ends. The CDR3 sequence is 13 residues long. Comment on this clone: The antigen remains unidentified.

The sequencing sample was made of CD4+ T cells sorted from blood. The TCR was taken from a woman aged 45-59 years in good health and a related stem cell transplant donor. The gene calls are TRBV2 and TRBJ2-5; no firm D call. The CDR3 DNA sequence: TGTGCCAGCAGTGAAAGTAGACAAGAGACCCAGTACTTC. Protein: CASSESRQETQYF.